This TCR beta chain was sequenced in a study of human T cells and chemical hapten exposure. This clonotype was recorded a few times. Its antigen is not identified. The time point is: patch test 1, 2 weeks after DPC sensitization. Treatment specified: therapeutic diphenylcyclopropenone sensitization with weekly scalp DPC. Germline assignment: CDR1 MDHEN and CDR2 SYDVKM. The CDR3 has 14 amino acids. Trimming took off 4 bases at V and 2 bases at J, with 10 bases between the two ends. Overall study results and limits: Given that the donors had alopecia, their immune response may differ from that seen in healthy people. Compared with pre-sensitization or healthy control sets, expanded TCRs clustered more.

Single cDNA molecules in the library carried unique molecular identifiers attached during preparation. MiXCR was run by TCRdb on the RACE reads, yielding one entry per CDR3 protein. The repertoire holds 95,000 to 150,000 distinct CDR3 sequences, with roughly an eighth as singletons. The chain uses TRBV28 and TRBJ2-3; D possibly corresponds to TRBD1 (5 bases). The specimen was whole blood, collected in connection with sensitization to the hapten diphenylcyclopropenone (DPC). The sequence was collected from a man younger than 35 with alopecia areata. Some clones in this sample may be carry-over from other donors' samples. The CDR3 nucleotides are TGTGCCAGCAGTTCTACAGGTAACACAGATACGCAGTATTTT. Protein sequence: CASSSTGNTDTQYF.